This entry describes one T cell receptor beta chain. Its target is not known. Stated treatment: oral pan-JAK inhibitor, 5-10 mg twice daily. It was from alopecia areata patients that lesional scalp punch biopsies and peripheral blood were collected. This entry comes from a study of CD8+ T cells in alopecia areata. Broader study findings: Persistence in scalp and blood during tofacitinib was observed for many expanded lesional clones. Tofacitinib significantly reduced both scalp clonality and expanded CD8+ clones among the top 100.

Reverse transcribed after extraction, RNA yielded cDNA as the sequencing template. Assay: immunoSEQ multiplex PCR; the TCRdb copy retains only in-frame clones and omits some. The sample carries about 200,000 clones, just under 65% recorded once. V lost 1 base and J 2 bases, leaving 8 bases between the germline ends. CDR3 length: 14 residues. Germline assignment: CDR1 LGHNA and CDR2 YSLEER. The gene calls are TRBV4-3 and TRBJ2-5; D gene ambiguous. The input for sequencing was CD4+ T cells sorted from blood, taken between weeks 47 and 50, from a patient treated with tofacitinib. The TCR originated in a human donor with alopecia areata. The CDR3 DNA reads TGCGCCAGCAGCCAAGGGATGGGGCAAGAGACCCAGTACTTC. It encodes CASSQGMGQETQYF.